This T cell receptor beta chain was obtained from a study of T cell changes during pregnancy in multiple sclerosis. TCRdb's copy holds only in-frame clones and misses some; the assay was immunoSEQ multiplex PCR. The table lists around 55,000 clones, around 89% of them singletons. A remark on this clone: Other DNA sequences of this sample code for an identical CDR3.

The CDR3 has 15 amino acids. Germline CDR1 MNHEY, CDR2 SVGAGI. The J segment lost 3 bases and the V segment lost 3 bases, leaving 2 bases of the junction unmatched. This rearrangement joins TRBV6-5 to TRBJ2-1; 10 bases line up with TRBD2. The TCR comes from a female donor with multiple sclerosis, enrolled in a pregnancy study. Sequencing used CD4+ T cells from peripheral blood mononuclear cells, obtained in the first trimester of pregnancy. The DNA for the CDR3 is TGTGCCAGCAGTTATGTAGCGGGGGGCTACAATGAGCAGTTCTTC. Translated, it gives CASSYVAGGYNEQFF.